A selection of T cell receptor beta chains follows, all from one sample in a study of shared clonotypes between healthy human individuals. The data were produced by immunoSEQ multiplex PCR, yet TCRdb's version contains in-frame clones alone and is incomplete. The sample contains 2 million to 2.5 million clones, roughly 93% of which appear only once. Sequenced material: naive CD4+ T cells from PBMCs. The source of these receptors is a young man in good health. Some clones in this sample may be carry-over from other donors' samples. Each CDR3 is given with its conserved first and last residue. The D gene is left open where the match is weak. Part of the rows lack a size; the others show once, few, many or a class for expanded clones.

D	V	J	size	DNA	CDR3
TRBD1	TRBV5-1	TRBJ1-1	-	TGCGCCAGCAGTTGGGGACAGGGTATCACTGAAGCTTTCTTT	CASSWGQGITEAFF
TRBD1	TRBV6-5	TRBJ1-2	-	TGTGCCAGCAGTTACAGGTCAGGGGGCTATGGCTACACCTTC	CASSYRSGGYGYTF
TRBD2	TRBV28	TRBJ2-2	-	TGTGCCAGCAGTCAGACTAGCCGGGCCGGGGAGCTGTTTTTT	CASSQTSRAGELFF
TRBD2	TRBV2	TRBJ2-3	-	TGTGCCAGCGGGAGGGCCCCAGATACGCAGTATTTT	CASGRAPDTQYF
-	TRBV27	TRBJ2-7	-	TGTGCCAGCAGTTTAACCCTAGCAACCTCCTCCTACGAGCAGTACTTC	CASSLTLATSSYEQYF
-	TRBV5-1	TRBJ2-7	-	TGCGCCAGCAGTCTTGCCGATGTACCGACCTACGAGCAGTACTTC	CASSLADVPTYEQYF
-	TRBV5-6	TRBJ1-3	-	TGTGCCAGCAGCTTGGACAGGAGAGATACCATATATTTT	CASSLDRRDTIYF
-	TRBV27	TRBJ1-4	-	TGTGCCAGCAGTTTATATGGGGAAAAACTGTTTTTT	CASSLYGEKLFF
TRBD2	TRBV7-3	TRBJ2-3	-	TGTGCCAGCAGCTTCCCGGGACTAGTGCCAGATACGCAGTATTTT	CASSFPGLVPDTQYF
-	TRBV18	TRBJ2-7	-	TGTGCCAGCTCACCCTCCGGGGCCGGGGAGCAGTACTTC	CASSPSGAGEQYF
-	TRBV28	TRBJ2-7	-	TGTGCCAGCAGTTCGAGCAGGTCCTCCTACGAGCAGTACTTC	CASSSSRSSYEQYF
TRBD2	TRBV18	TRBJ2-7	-	TGTGCCAGCTCACCACCGACTAGCGGGAGGTCCTACGAGCAGTACTTC	CASSPPTSGRSYEQYF
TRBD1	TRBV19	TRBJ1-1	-	TGTGCCAGTAGCATCTGGACAGGGGGCAACACTGAAGCTTTCTTT	CASSIWTGGNTEAFF
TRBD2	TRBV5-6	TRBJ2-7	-	TGTGCCAGCAGCATACCGGGACTAGCGGGAGATCGGGACGAGCAGTACTTC	CASSIPGLAGDRDEQYF
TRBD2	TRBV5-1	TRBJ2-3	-	TGCGCCAGCAGCCTTTCCCGGGGAGCGGGAACCTCTGCAGATACGCAGTATTTT	CASSLSRGAGTSADTQYF
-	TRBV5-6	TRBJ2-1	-	TGTGCCAGCAGCTTTAGGGACTTCTACAATGAGCAGTTCTTC	CASSFRDFYNEQFF
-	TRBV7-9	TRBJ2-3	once	TGTGCCAGCAGCCACCTGGACATTTCGCGAGATACGCAGTATTTT	CASSHLDISRDTQYF
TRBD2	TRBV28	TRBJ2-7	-	TGTGCCAGCACCAGCGGGAAGATCCCACTCGAGCAGTACTTC	CASTSGKIPLEQYF
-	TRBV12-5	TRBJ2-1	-	TGTGCTAGTGGTTTCTCTCTTTACAATGAGCAGTTCTTC	CASGFSLYNEQFF
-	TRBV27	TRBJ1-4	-	TGTGCCAGCAGTCCTCTACAGGGTACTAGGGAAAAACTGTTTTTT	CASSPLQGTREKLFF
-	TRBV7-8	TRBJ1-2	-	TGTGCCAGCAGCTTAACCGCAGGGTCTGATGGCTACACCTTC	CASSLTAGSDGYTF
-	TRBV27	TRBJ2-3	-	TGTGCCAGCAGTTTGTGGGAACCCACAGATACGCAGTATTTT	CASSLWEPTDTQYF
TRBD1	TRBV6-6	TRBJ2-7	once	TGTGCCAGCAGTGGGACAGGGTACGAGCAGTACTTC	CASSGTGYEQYF
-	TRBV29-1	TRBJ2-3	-	TGCAGCGTTAGGGGGAGGGTTGTGGATACGCAGTATTTT	CSVRGRVVDTQYF
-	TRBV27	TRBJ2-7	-	TGTGCCAGCAGTTCAGCGCTCAGGGGCTACGAGCAGTACTTC	CASSSALRGYEQYF
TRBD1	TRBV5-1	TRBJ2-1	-	TGCGCCAGCAGCTCCGGGACAGCCTCCTACAATGAGCAGTTCTTC	CASSSGTASYNEQFF
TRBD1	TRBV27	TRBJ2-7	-	TGTGCCAGCAGTTTAAGGTCGATAGGGGGCGCATCCTACGAGCAGTACTTC	CASSLRSIGGASYEQYF
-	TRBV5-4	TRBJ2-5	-	TGTGCCAGCAGCTTGAGGGCGGGCCAAGAGACTCAGTACTTC	CASSLRAGQETQYF
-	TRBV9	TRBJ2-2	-	TGTGCCAGCAGCGTCCCGGGGGCGAACACCGGGGAGCTGTTTTTT	CASSVPGANTGELFF
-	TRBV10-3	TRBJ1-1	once	TGTGCCAGCACAGGGAGCACTGAAGCTTTCTTT	CASTGSTEAFF
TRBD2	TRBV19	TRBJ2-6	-	TGTGCCAGTAGTACTCCGGGACTAGCAGCCCGAGCTGGGGCCAACGTCCTGACTTTC	CASSTPGLAARAGANVLTF
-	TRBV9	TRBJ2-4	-	TGTGCCAGCAGCGGCGGAGCAGGGAATCGGGACATTCAGTACTTC	CASSGGAGNRDIQYF
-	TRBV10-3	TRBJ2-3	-	TGTGCCATCAGTGAGTCGGGGCGGGGTAGCACAGATACGCAGTATTTT	CAISESGRGSTDTQYF
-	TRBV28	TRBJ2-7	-	TGTGCCAGCAGTTCTTACAGGGACGAGCAGTACTTC	CASSSYRDEQYF
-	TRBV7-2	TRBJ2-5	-	TGTGCCAGCAGCTTGGTAGAGACCCAGTACTTC	CASSLVETQYF
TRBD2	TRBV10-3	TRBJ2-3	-	TGTGCCATCAGTGAAGAGCGGGAGAGCTCAGATACGCAGTATTTT	CAISEERESSDTQYF
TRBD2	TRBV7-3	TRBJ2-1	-	TGTGCCAGCAGCTCGCCCGGCGGGGGGAGGGAGCAGTTCTTC	CASSSPGGGREQFF
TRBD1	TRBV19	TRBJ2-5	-	TGTGCCAGTAGTACTTTCCTGACAGGGGGGCGGGAGACCCAGTACTTC	CASSTFLTGGRETQYF
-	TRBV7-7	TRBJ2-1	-	TGTGCCAGCAGCTTGGGACTTAACAATGAGCAGTTCTTC	CASSLGLNNEQFF
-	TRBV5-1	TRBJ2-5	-	TGCGCCAGCACCCCCTATTATGGGACACCGCAAGAGACCCAGTACTTC	CASTPYYGTPQETQYF
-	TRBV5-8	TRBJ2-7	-	TGTGCCAGCAGCTTGCCGGGGGCCGGAACCTACGAGCAGTACTTC	CASSLPGAGTYEQYF
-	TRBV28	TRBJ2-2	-	TGTGCCAGCAGTTTCCTTTCCCCCAGGGACCCCGGGGAGCTGTTTTTT	CASSFLSPRDPGELFF
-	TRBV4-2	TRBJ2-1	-	TGTGCCAGCAGCCAAGAGTGGGGGACCAGCTCCTACAATGAGCAGTTCTTC	CASSQEWGTSSYNEQFF
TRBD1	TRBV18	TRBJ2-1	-	TGTGCCAGCTCGCGACGGACAGGGGCAATACACCCTACAAGGTACAATGAGCAGTTCTTC	CASSRRTGAIHPTRYNEQFF
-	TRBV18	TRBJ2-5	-	TGTGCCAGCTCACCAGGATTTGAGCGGTGGGAACAGGAGACCCAGTACTTC	CASSPGFERWEQETQYF